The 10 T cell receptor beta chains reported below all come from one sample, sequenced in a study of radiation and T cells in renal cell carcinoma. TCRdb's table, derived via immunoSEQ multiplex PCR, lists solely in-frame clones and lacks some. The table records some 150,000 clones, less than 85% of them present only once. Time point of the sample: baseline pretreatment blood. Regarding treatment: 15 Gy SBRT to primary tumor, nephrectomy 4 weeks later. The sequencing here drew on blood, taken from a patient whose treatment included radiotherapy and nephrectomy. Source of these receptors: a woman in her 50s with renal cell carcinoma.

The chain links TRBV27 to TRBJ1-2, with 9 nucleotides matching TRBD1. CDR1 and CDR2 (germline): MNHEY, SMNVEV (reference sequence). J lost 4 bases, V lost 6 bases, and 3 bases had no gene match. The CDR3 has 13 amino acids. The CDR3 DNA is TGTGCCAGCAGCCAGGACAGGGGCTATGGCTACACCTTC. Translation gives CASSQDRGYGYTF.

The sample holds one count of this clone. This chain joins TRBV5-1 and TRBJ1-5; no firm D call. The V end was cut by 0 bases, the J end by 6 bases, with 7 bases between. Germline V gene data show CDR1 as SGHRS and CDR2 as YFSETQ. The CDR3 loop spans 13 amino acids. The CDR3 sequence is CASSLDAAQPQHF. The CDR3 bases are TGCGCCAGCAGCTTGGATGCGGCTCAGCCCCAGCATTTT. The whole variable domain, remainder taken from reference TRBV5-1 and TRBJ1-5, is KAGVTQTPRYLIKTRGQQVTLSCSPISGHRSVSWYQQTPGQGLQFLFEYFSETQRNKGNFPGRFSGRQFSNSRSEMNVSTLELGDSALYLCASSLDAAQPQHFGDGTRLSIL.

The DNA for the CDR3 is TGTGCCAGTAGTAAACCCCGATCTTATAATCAGCCCCAGCATTTT. Translated, it gives CASSKPRSYNQPQHF. J is TRBJ1-5 and V is TRBV19, with D hard to call. The V gene lost 4 bases and the J gene lost 4 bases, with 14 bases spanning the gap. Germline V lookup: CDR1 LNHDA, CDR2 SQIVND (reference sequence). There are 15 residues in the CDR3.

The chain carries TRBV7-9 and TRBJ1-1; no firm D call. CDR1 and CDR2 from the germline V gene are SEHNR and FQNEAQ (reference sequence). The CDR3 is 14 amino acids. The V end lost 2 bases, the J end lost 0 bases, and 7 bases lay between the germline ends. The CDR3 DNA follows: TGTGCCAGCAGCTTAACTAGCCTGAACACTGAAGCTTTCTTT. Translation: CASSLTSLNTEAFF.

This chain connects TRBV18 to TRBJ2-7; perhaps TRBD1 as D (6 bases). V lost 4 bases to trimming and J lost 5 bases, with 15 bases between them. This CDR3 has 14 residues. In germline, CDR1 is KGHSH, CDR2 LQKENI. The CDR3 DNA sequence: TGTGCCAGCTCACGTGGCAGGGGTTTCGACGAGCAGTACTTC. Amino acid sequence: CASSRGRGFDEQYF.

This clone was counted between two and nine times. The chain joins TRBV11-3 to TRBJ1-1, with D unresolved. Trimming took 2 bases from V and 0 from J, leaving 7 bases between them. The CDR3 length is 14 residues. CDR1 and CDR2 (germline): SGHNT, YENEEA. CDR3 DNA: TGTGCCAGCAGCTTACACGGAATGAACACTGAAGCTTTCTTT. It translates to CASSLHGMNTEAFF.

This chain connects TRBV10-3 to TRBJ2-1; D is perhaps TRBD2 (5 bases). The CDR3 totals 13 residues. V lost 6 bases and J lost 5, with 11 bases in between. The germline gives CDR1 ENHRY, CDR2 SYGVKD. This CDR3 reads CAIRDSSHNEQFF. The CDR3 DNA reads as TGTGCCATCAGGGACTCGAGCCACAATGAGCAGTTCTTC.

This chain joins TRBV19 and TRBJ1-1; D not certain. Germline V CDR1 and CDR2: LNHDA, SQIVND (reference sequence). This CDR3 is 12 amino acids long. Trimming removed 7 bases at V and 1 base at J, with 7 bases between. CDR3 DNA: TGTGCCAGTAAGGGCTGGAACACTGAAGCTTTCTTT. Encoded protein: CASKGWNTEAFF.

The CDR3 DNA is TGTGCCAGCTCACCACCGTACTACTCTGGGGCCAACGTCCTGACTTTC. Translated, it gives CASSPPYYSGANVLTF. The rearrangement links TRBV18 to TRBJ2-6; no firm D call. The length of the CDR3 is 16 residues. Trimming took off 0 bases at V and 0 bases at J, with 6 bases between the two ends. Germline V gene lookup returns CDR1 KGHSH and CDR2 LQKENI.

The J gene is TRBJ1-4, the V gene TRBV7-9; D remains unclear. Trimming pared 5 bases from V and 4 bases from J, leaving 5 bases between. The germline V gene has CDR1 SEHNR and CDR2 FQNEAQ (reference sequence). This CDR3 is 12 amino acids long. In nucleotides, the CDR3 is TGTGCCAGCAGCCGGAATAATGAAAAACTGTTTTTT. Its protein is CASSRNNEKLFF.